This T cell receptor beta chain was recovered during a study of shared clonotypes between healthy human individuals. In the source study's methods: In the immunoSEQ data, sequences were junction-only and lacked quality scores, so filtering differed. This table comes from immunoSEQ multiplex PCR, and its TCRdb copy is limited to in-frame clones, with some not included. V, J and clone size were drawn from that table, and D and trimming were deduced from the DNA. The sample has approximately 330,000 clones, 70% to 75% seen once. CDR1 and CDR2 from the germline V gene are SGHRS and YFSETQ. The CDR3 has 15 amino acids. V was trimmed by 5 bases and J by 0 bases, leaving 11 bases between them.

The chain uses TRBV5-1 and TRBJ2-2; the D gene is possibly TRBD2 (5 bases). This receptor was taken from a man aged 25-45 years in good health. Source material: memory CD4+ T cells sorted from blood. Sample subset: CD45RA-negative fraction. CDR3 bases: TGCGCCAGCAGTCGAGAACTAGCGAACACCGGGGAGCTGTTTTTT. This translates into CASSRELANTGELFF.